A single sample is the source of the 32 T cell receptor beta chains below, sequenced in a study of T cells in Graves' hyperthyroidism and ophthalmopathy. Researchers amplified the TCR beta CDR3 regions from RNA transcripts. The TCR CDR3 first-round RT-PCR relied on the HTBI primer set. TCRdb used MiXCR to reprocess the multiplex PCR reads, holding one entry per CDR3 protein. The sample lists 610,000 or so distinct CDR3 sequences; roughly 46% were seen once. The specimen sequenced was peripheral blood or thyroid tissue (not recorded which). Receptors originate from a woman under 30 with Graves' hyperthyroidism.

This clonotype was seen only a few times. V usage is TRBV7-9 and J usage is TRBJ2-7; D is ambiguous. V dropped 5 bases and J dropped 2 bases, with 19 bases sitting between them. The CDR3 contains 16 residues. Looked up from germline, CDR1 is SEHNR and CDR2 is FQNEAQ (reference sequence). The CDR3 bases are TGTGCCAGCAGCCAACAGCACGATCCGGGCACCTACGAGCAGTACTTC. This encodes CASSQQHDPGTYEQYF.

Notes on this clonotype: This may arise from a read error, as a much more abundant clone is one base away. V usage is TRBV10-3 and J usage is TRBJ2-7; either TRBD1 or TRBD2 may fit D (5 bases each). The germline V and J ends were trimmed by 10 bases and 1 base, with 17 bases remaining between them. The CDR3 contains 14 residues. Germline V gives CDR1 ENHRY, CDR2 SYGVKD. This CDR3 reads CASRAERTSYEQYF. In DNA form, the CDR3 reads TGTGCCAGCAGGGCAGAGCGGACGTCCTACGAGCAGTACTTC.

V is TRBV7-2 and J is TRBJ2-1; D is undetermined. The ends were cut back, 1 base at V and 5 bases at J, with 6 bases in the middle. The CDR3 has 13 amino acids. Per germline, CDR1 SGHTA and CDR2 FQGNSA. CDR3 bases: TGTGCCAGCAGCTTAGTTCGGAACAATGAGCAGTTCTTC. Translated: CASSLVRNNEQFF.

V usage is TRBV10-3 and J usage is TRBJ1-6, with TRBD1 identical over 9 bases. The CDR3 spans 15 residues. The V gene end was trimmed by 11 bases and the J gene end by 10 bases; junction bases not matched to a gene: 15. Germline values: CDR1 ENHRY, CDR2 SYGVKD. In DNA form, the CDR3 reads TGTGCCGGTAAAACCGGGACAGGGACTTCCTCACCCCTCCACTTT. Translated: CAGKTGTGTSSPLHF.

V and J are TRBV29-1 and TRBJ1-3, with 10 bases lining up with TRBD1. The CDR3 extends over 14 amino acids. CDR1 is SQVTM, CDR2 ANQGSEA, per germline. The ends lost 6 bases at V and 4 bases at J; junction bases unmatched: 6. The CDR3 DNA reads TGCAGCGTGTCCGGGACAGGGGTCGGAAACACCATATATTTT. It yields the protein CSVSGTGVGNTIYF.

This clonotype was observed at least ten times. CDR3 sequence: CASSYRDSNEKLFF. DNA of the CDR3: TGTGCCAGCAGTTACCGGGACAGCAATGAAAAACTGTTTTTT. This rearrangement joins TRBV6-5 to TRBJ1-4, with 7 positions matching TRBD1. CDR3 length: 14 residues. The germline CDR1 and CDR2 sequences are MNHEY and SVGAGI. V shed 2 bases and J 5 bases; nucleotides not matched to a gene: 2.

At least ten counts were recorded for this clonotype. V usage is TRBV6-1 and J usage is TRBJ1-5; tentatively, D is TRBD1 (6 bases). This CDR3 region has 14 residues. Germline V gives CDR1 MNHNS, CDR2 SASEGT. V lost 1 base to trimming and J lost 5 bases, with 9 bases between them. CDR3 protein: CASSEGTEHQPQHF. The CDR3 nucleotides are TGTGCCAGCAGTGAAGGGACAGAACATCAGCCCCAGCATTTT.

This clonotype was seen only a few times. This may be a read error: a much more frequent sequence differs by one nucleotide. This chain joins TRBV9 and TRBJ2-5; weak D call: TRBD2 (6 bases). This CDR3 spans 16 amino acids. From germline, CDR1 is SGDLS and CDR2 YYNGEE. The CDR3 coding sequence is TGTGCCAGCAGCCACCTGTCGACTAGTACCCAAGAGACCCAGTGCTTC. As protein: CASSHLSTSTQETQCF.

In the case of this clonotype: A read error may account for a junction end that differs from germline. The rearrangement joins TRBV5-1 to TRBJ2-6, with 11 positions matching TRBD1. Germline loops: CDR1 SGHRS, CDR2 YFSETQ. CDR3 length: 16 residues. As DNA, the CDR3 is TGCGCCAGCAGCCCCCGGACAGGGGGCGCGGGAAACACTGAAGCTTTC. This translates into CASSPRTGGAGNTEAF.

This clonotype was counted ten times or more. The chain has TRBV6-6 and TRBJ1-1; D is possibly TRBD1 (6 bases). This CDR3 has 14 residues. V was shortened by 5 bases and J by 6 bases, with 16 bases between the two germline ends. Germline V CDR1 and CDR2: MNHNY, SVGAGI (reference sequence). The CDR3 reads CASSNGITGPEAFF. DNA for the CDR3: TGTGCCAGCAGTAACGGGATAACAGGGCCTGAAGCTTTCTTT.

About this clonotype: A much more abundant neighbour one base away suggests this may be a read error. V and J are TRBV19 and TRBJ2-2; D perhaps matches TRBD2 (5 bases). Germline V CDR1 and CDR2: LNHDA, SQIVND (reference sequence). The CDR3 totals 15 residues. In DNA form, the CDR3 reads TGTGCCAGAGACGACGTACCGAAGAACACCGGGGAGCTGCTTTTT. Translating it yields CARDDVPKNTGELLF.

The chain employs TRBV2 and TRBJ1-5; tentatively, D is TRBD1 (5 bases). The germline V gene has CDR1 SNHLY and CDR2 FYNNEI. Between the trimmed V and J ends, which lost 7 bases and 0 bases, there was a span of 13 bases. The CDR3 is made up of 15 amino acids. In DNA form, the CDR3 reads TGTGCCAGCATGGGCAGGGAGGATAGCAATCAGCCCCAGCATTTT. Translating it yields CASMGREDSNQPQHF.

This clonotype was observed many times. This sequence joins TRBV4-1 and TRBJ1-4; TRBD1 matches 8 bases. The CDR3 consists of 14 residues. Germline trimming cut 7 bases from V and 8 bases from J; bases unmatched to any gene: 9. Per germline, CDR1 MGHRA and CDR2 YSYEKL. CDR3 protein: CASKPRTGQEKLFF. CDR3 in DNA: TGCGCCAGCAAACCGCGGACAGGGCAAGAAAAACTGTTTTTT.

The J gene is TRBJ1-1, the V gene TRBV25-1; D ambiguous. Trimming left V 6 bases short and J 1 base short, with 12 bases between. CDR1 and CDR2 (germline): MGHDK, SYGVNS. This CDR3 has 14 residues. The CDR3: CASSPSGSNTEAFF. The CDR3 nucleotides are TGTGCCAGCAGCCCCTCCGGGTCGAACACTGAAGCTTTCTTT.

The genes are TRBV7-9 and TRBJ2-7; no clear D gene. Trimming left V 4 bases short and J 1 base short, with 17 bases between. The germline V gene has CDR1 SEHNR and CDR2 FQNEAQ (reference sequence). CDR3 length: 16 residues. CDR3 in amino acids: CASSYEADGISYEQYF. The CDR3 bases are TGTGCCAGCAGCTATGAGGCGGATGGTATATCCTACGAGCAGTACTTC. Based on the CDR3 plus reference TRBV7-9 and TRBJ2-7, the full variable domain is DTGVSQNPRHKITKRGQNVTFRCDPISEHNRLYWYRQTLGQGPEFLTYFQNEAQLEKSRLLSDRFSAERPKGSFSTLEIQRTEQGDSAMYLCASSYEADGISYEQYFGPGTRLTVT.

This chain uses TRBV10-3 with TRBJ2-7, with TRBD2 as a possible D gene (5 bases). V dropped 4 bases and J dropped 7 bases, with 8 bases sitting between them. Germline CDR1 ENHRY, CDR2 SYGVKD. There are 11 residues in the CDR3. The CDR3 DNA sequence: TGTGCCATCAGTGGGACTGAAGAGCAGTACTTC. Translating gives CAISGTEEQYF.

This clonotype was counted many times. The V gene is TRBV29-1, the J gene TRBJ1-2; D possibly corresponds to TRBD1 (5 bases). The CDR3 runs to 11 residues. CDR1 and CDR2 from the germline V gene are SQVTM and ANQGSEA. Trimming took 6 bases from V and 13 from J, leaving 18 bases between them. This CDR3 is CSVKHGTAVTF. CDR3 DNA sequence: TGCAGCGTCAAACACGGGACCGCCGTCACCTTC.

This clonotype was recorded at least ten times. This sequence joins TRBV20-1 and TRBJ2-5; no definite D call. The V and J ends lost 5 bases and 2 bases respectively, with 0 bases between them. Germline assignment: CDR1 DFQATT and CDR2 SNEGSKA (reference sequence). There are 9 residues in the CDR3. The CDR3 nucleotides are TGCAGTGCTCAAGAGACCCAGTACTTC. This translates into CSAQETQYF.

The table lists this clonotype with many counts. The rearrangement links TRBV5-5 to TRBJ2-2; D gene uncertain. The CDR3 sequence is 14 residues long. CDR1 and CDR2 from the germline V gene are SGHKS and YYEKEE (reference sequence). V lost 4 bases and J 0 bases, leaving 7 bases between the germline ends. CDR3 sequence reads: CASSPVANTGELFF. DNA of the CDR3: TGTGCCAGCAGCCCGGTCGCGAACACCGGGGAGCTGTTTTTT.

This chain uses TRBV12-3 or TRBV12-4 with TRBJ2-5, with D perhaps matching TRBD1 (5 bases). Trimming took 6 bases from V and 0 from J, leaving 14 bases between them. There are 15 residues in the CDR3. The DNA for the CDR3 is TGTGCCAGCAGCGACAGCATCGGAAACCAAGAGACCCAGTACTTC. Residues: CASSDSIGNQETQYF.

This rearrangement joins TRBV20-1 to TRBJ2-3, with 7 nucleotides matching TRBD1. The germline CDR1 and CDR2 sequences are DFQATT and SNEGSKA (reference sequence). J was trimmed by 0 bases and V by 7 bases; bases with no gene match: 4. The CDR3 runs to 13 residues. The CDR3 loop reads CSEGQISTDTQYF. The CDR3 DNA sequence: TGCAGTGAGGGACAGATCAGCACAGATACGCAGTATTTT.

This clonotype was observed once. The chain recombines TRBV5-4 with TRBJ1-2; 7 bases map to TRBD1. J was trimmed by 6 bases and V by 4 bases; bases with no gene match: 12. The CDR3 loop spans 15 amino acids. CDR1 and CDR2 from the germline V gene are SGHNT and YYREEE (reference sequence). The CDR3 loop reads CASSARTGTVDGYTF. In nucleotides, the CDR3 is TGTGCCAGCAGCGCACGGACCGGGACAGTGGATGGCTACACCTTC.

CDR3 amino acids: CASSQDQGGAGNTF. CDR3 bases: TGTGCCAGCAGCCAAGATCAAGGGGGAGCTGGAAACACCTTC. This chain joins TRBV7-2 and TRBJ1-2; D perhaps matches TRBD1 (6 bases). V shed 5 bases and J shed 12 bases, with 22 bases lying between them. The CDR3 is 14 residues long. CDR1 is SGHTA and CDR2 is FQGNSA in the germline V gene.

This clonotype has at least ten counts. This rearrangement joins TRBV7-3 to TRBJ2-5; 9 bases line up with TRBD2. The V segment lost 5 bases and the J segment 5 bases; nucleotides outside the gene matches: 9. Germline CDR1 is SGHTA and CDR2 is FQGTGA. This CDR3 region has 15 residues. The CDR3: CASSLLSGRGETQYF. CDR3 DNA: TGTGCCAGCAGCCTCCTTAGCGGGAGAGGGGAGACCCAGTACTTC.

This clonotype was counted at least ten times. The gene calls are TRBV20-1 and TRBJ1-1; D remains ambiguous. Trimming took off 1 base at V and 11 bases at J, with 20 bases between the two ends. Per the germline V gene, CDR1 is DFQATT and CDR2 is SNEGSKA (reference sequence). The CDR3 is 14 residues long. DNA for the CDR3: TGCAGTGCTAGAGCCCCTGGAGGGTTTCTGGATGCTTTCTTT. Translated, it gives CSARAPGGFLDAFF.

CDR3 amino acids: CASSVLGGSPLHF. The CDR3 DNA follows: TGTGCCAGCAGTGTGCTGGGGGGATCCCCCCTCCACTTT. The V gene is TRBV2, the J gene TRBJ1-6, with a possible D match to TRBD1 (5 bases). Germline CDR1 reads SNHLY; CDR2 reads FYNNEI. The CDR3 is made up of 13 amino acids. V gave up 4 bases and J gave up 13 bases, with 14 bases separating them.

This clonotype was counted many times. The rearrangement joins TRBV19 to TRBJ1-2; D remains unclear. This CDR3 contains 14 residues. Trimming left V 3 bases short and J 5 bases short, with 13 bases between. The germline CDR1 and CDR2 sequences are LNHDA and SQIVND (reference sequence). The CDR3 coding sequence is TGTGCCAGTAGTATGGGCGTCGGCCCGTATGGCTACACCTTC. Protein product: CASSMGVGPYGYTF.

Ten or more counts support this clonotype. The chain carries TRBV7-9 and TRBJ1-5; TRBD1 matches 8 bases. Trimming cost V 5 bases and J 5 bases; bases outside gene matches: 8. The CDR3 contains 15 residues. Germline values: CDR1 SEHNR, CDR2 FQNEAQ (reference sequence). CDR3 DNA sequence: TGTGCCAGCAGCCGGACAGGGTTTGATGATCAGCCCCAGCATTTT. Its protein product is CASSRTGFDDQPQHF.

This clonotype came up many times. The chain recombines TRBV7-2 with TRBJ1-2, with unresolved D. Germline values: CDR1 SGHTA, CDR2 FQGNSA. Between the trimmed V and J ends, which lost 1 base and 4 bases, there was a span of 16 bases. CDR3 size: 16 residues. CDR3 loop: CASSLDPRSTFYGYTF. The CDR3 nucleotides read TGTGCCAGCAGCTTAGATCCAAGGTCCACCTTCTATGGCTACACCTTC.

This clonotype was found many times. The CDR3: CASSADPPLITGELFF. The CDR3 DNA reads as TGCGCCAGCAGCGCAGACCCTCCCCTCATTACCGGGGAGCTGTTTTTT. The gene calls are TRBV5-1 and TRBJ2-2; D not certain. The V end was cut by 4 bases, the J end by 5 bases, with 18 bases between. Germline CDR1 SGHRS, CDR2 YFSETQ. The CDR3 runs 16 residues. Full variable domain (rest looked up from reference TRBV5-1 and TRBJ2-2): KAGVTQTPRYLIKTRGQQVTLSCSPISGHRSVSWYQQTPGQGLQFLFEYFSETQRNKGNFPGRFSGRQFSNSRSEMNVSTLELGDSALYLCASSADPPLITGELFFGEGSRLTVL.

Many counts were recorded for this clonotype. The chain joins TRBV29-1 to TRBJ1-5; no clear D gene. Per the germline V gene, CDR1 is SQVTM and CDR2 is ANQGSEA. The CDR3 covers 13 residues. V was cut by 2 bases and J by 2 bases, with 7 bases left in between. The CDR3 DNA reads as TGCAGCGTTGAATCGGGTGGCAATCAGCCCCAGCATTTT. It is translated as CSVESGGNQPQHF.

The chain employs TRBV6-5 and TRBJ2-7; D tentatively reads TRBD1 or TRBD2 (5 bases each). Trimming stripped 7 bases from V and 2 bases from J, with 21 bases between. Germline lookup yields CDR1 MNHEY and CDR2 SVGAGI. The CDR3 covers 16 residues. CDR3 loop: CASTTPSGTRAYEQYF. CDR3 coding DNA: TGTGCCAGCACGACCCCCTCCGGGACGAGAGCCTACGAGCAGTACTTC.